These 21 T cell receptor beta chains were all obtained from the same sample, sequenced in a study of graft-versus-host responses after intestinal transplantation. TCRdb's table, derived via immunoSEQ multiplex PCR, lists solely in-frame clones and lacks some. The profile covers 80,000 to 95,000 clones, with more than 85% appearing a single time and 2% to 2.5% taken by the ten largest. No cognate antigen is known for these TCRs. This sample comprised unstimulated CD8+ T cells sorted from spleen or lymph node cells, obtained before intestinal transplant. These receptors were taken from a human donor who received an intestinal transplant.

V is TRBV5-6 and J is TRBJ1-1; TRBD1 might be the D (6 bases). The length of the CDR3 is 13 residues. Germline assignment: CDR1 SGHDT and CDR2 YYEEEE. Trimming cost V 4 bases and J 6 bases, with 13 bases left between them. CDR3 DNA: TGTGCCAGCAGCACGAAGGGGGTTCCTGAAGCTTTCTTT. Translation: CASSTKGVPEAFF.

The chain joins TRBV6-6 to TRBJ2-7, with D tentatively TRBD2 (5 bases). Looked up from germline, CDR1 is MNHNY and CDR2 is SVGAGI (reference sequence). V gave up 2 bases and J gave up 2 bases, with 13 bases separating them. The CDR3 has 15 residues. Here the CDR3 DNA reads TGTGCCAGCAGTTACGCCAAACCGGGAACCTACGAGCAGTACTTC. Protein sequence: CASSYAKPGTYEQYF.

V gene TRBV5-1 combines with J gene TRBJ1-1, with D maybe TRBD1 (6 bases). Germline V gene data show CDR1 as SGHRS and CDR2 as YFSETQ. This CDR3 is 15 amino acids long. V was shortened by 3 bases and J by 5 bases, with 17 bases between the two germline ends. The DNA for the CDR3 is TGCGCCAGCAGCTCGGACGACAGGAGAGGGACTGAAGCTTTCTTT. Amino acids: CASSSDDRRGTEAFF.

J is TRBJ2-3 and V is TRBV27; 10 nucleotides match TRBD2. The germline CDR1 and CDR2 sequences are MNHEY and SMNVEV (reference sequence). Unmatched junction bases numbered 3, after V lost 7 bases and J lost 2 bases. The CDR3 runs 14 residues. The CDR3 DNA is TGTGCCAGCACTAGCGGGGGCCCCACAGATACGCAGTATTTT. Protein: CASTSGGPTDTQYF.

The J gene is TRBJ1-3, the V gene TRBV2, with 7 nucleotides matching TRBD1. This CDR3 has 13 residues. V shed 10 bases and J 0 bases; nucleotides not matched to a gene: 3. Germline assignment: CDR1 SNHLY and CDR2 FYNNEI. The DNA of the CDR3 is TGTGCCAAGACAGGGAGCTCTGGAAACACCATATATTTT. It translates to CAKTGSSGNTIYF.

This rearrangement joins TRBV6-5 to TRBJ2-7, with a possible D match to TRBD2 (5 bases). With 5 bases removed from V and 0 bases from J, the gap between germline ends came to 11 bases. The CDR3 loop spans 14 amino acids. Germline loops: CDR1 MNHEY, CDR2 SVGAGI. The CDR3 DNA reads TGTGCCAGCAGTGAGAGAGGGAACTCCTACGAGCAGTACTTC. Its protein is CASSERGNSYEQYF.

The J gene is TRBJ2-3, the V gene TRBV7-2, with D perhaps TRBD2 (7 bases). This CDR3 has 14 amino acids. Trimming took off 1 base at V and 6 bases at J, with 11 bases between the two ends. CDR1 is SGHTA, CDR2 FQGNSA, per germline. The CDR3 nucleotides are TGTGCCAGCAGCTTAGATGCGGGGGCGGATACGCAGTATTTT. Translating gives CASSLDAGADTQYF.

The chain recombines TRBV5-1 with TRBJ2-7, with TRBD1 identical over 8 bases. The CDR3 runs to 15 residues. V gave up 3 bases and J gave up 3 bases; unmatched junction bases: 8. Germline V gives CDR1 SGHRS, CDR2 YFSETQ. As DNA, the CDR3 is TGCGCCAGCAGCTCCCCCCCGGACAGGGTCTACGAGCAGTACTTC. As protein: CASSSPPDRVYEQYF.

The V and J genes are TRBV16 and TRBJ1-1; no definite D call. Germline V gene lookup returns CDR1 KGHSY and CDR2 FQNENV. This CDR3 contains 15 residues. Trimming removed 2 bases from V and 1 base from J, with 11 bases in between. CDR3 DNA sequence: TGTGCCAGCAGCCAAAACGTGCCGGGGAACACTGAAGCTTTCTTT. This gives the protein CASSQNVPGNTEAFF.

The CDR3 DNA follows: TGTGCCAGCAGCTTGCACTTAAGCTCCTATAGCAATCAGCCCCAGCATTTT. It encodes CASSLHLSSYSNQPQHF. This sequence joins TRBV5-5 and TRBJ1-5; unclear D gene. This CDR3 is built from 17 residues. Germline CDR1 SGHKS, CDR2 YYEKEE (reference sequence). With 1 base removed from V and 0 bases from J, the gap between germline ends came to 14 bases. Combining the CDR3 with reference TRBV5-5 and TRBJ1-5 gives the whole variable domain DAGVTQSPTHLIKTRGQQVTLRCSPISGHKSVSWYQQVLGQGPQFIFQYYEKEERGRGNFPDRFSARQFPNYSSELNVNALLLGDSALYLCASSLHLSSYSNQPQHFGDGTRLSIL.

CDR3 amino acids: CASSLEGRGWMNTEAFF. CDR3 sequence (DNA): TGTGCCAGCAGCTTAGAGGGCCGGGGTTGGATGAACACTGAAGCTTTCTTT. This sequence joins TRBV7-8 and TRBJ1-1; D uncertain. The length of the CDR3 is 17 residues. Trimming took 1 base from V and 0 from J, leaving 15 bases between them. Germline values: CDR1 SGHVS, CDR2 FQNEAQ.

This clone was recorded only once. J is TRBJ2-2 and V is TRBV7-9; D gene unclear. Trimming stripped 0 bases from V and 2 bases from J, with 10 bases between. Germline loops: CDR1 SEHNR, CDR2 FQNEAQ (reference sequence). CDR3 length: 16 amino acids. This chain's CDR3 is CASSLAVQVNTGELFF. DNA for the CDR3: TGTGCCAGCAGCTTAGCGGTTCAGGTCAACACCGGGGAGCTGTTTTTT.

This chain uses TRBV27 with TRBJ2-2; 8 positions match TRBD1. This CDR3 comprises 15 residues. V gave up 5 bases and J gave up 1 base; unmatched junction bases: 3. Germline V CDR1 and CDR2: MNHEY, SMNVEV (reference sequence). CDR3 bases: TGTGCCAGCAGTATCAGGGGGCTGAACACCGGGGAGCTGTTTTTT. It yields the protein CASSIRGLNTGELFF.

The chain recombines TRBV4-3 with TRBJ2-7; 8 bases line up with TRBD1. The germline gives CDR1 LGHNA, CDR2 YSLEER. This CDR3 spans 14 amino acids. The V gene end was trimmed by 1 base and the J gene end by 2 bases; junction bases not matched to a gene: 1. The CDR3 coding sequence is TGCGCCAGCAGCCAAGGGACAGGGCCCTACGAGCAGTACTTC. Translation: CASSQGTGPYEQYF.

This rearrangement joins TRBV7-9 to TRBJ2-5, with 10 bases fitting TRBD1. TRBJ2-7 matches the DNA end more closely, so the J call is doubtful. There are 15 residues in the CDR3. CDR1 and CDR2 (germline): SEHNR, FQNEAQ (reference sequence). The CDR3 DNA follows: TGTGCCAGCAGCTTGCTGACAGGGGGCAGGAACGAGCAGTACTTC. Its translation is CASSLLTGGRNEQYF.

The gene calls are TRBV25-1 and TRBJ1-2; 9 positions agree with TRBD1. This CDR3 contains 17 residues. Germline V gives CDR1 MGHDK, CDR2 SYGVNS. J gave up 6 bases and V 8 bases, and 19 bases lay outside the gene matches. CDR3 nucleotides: TGTGCCAGCTTCCTCGGACAGGGGCTCCCCTTAAGCGATGGCTACACCTTC. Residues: CASFLGQGLPLSDGYTF.

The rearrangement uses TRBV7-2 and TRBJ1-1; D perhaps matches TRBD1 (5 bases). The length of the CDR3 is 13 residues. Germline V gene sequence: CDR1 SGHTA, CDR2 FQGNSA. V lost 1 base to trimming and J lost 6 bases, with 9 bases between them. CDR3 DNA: TGTGCCAGCAGCTTAGTATCGGGGGCTGAAGCTTTCTTT. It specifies CASSLVSGAEAFF.

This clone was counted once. The CDR3 region is CATSRDWAGGETQYF. The CDR3, as DNA: TGTGCCACCAGCAGAGATTGGGCAGGCGGGGAGACCCAGTACTTC. The chain couples TRBV15 to TRBJ2-5, with D possibly matching TRBD2 (5 bases). Germline lookup yields CDR1 LNHNV and CDR2 YYDKDF (reference sequence). CDR3 size: 15 residues. The V end lost 0 bases, the J end lost 5 bases, and 13 bases lay between the germline ends.

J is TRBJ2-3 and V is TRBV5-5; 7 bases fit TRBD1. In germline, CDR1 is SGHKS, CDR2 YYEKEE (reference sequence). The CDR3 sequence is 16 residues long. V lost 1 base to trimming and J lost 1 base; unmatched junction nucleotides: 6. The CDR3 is CASSLFRTGGTDTQYF. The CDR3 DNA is TGTGCCAGCAGCTTGTTCCGTACAGGGGGCACAGATACGCAGTATTTT.

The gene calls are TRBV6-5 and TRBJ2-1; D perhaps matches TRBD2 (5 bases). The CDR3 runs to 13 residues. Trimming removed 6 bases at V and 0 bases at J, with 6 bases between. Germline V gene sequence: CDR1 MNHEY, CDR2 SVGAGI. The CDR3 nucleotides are TGTGCCAGCAGCACTAGCTCCTACAATGAGCAGTTCTTC. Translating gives CASSTSSYNEQFF.

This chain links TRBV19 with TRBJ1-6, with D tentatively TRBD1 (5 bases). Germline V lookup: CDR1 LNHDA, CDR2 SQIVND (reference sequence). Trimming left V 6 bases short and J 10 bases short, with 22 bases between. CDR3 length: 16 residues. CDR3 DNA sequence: TGTGCCAGTAGAACCTCAGGGATTTTGGTTGGCTCACCCCTCCACTTT. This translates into CASRTSGILVGSPLHF.